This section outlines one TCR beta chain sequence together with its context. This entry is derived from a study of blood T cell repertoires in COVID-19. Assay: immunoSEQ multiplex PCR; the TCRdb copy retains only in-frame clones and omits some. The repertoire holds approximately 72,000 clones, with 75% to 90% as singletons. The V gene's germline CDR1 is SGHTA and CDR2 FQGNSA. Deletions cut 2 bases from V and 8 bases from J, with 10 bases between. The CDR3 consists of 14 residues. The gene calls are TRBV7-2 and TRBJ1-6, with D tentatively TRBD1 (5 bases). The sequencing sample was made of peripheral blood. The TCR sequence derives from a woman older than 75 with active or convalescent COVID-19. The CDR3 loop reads CASSLRREDSPLHF. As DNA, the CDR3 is TGTGCCAGCAGCTTACGCAGGGAGGATTCACCCCTCCACTTT.